This T cell receptor (beta chain) is from a study of regulatory and conventional T cells in RAG deficiency. Concerning this clone itself: Its cognate antigen is unknown.

Study results and limitations: Shorter CDR3s in all patient subsets; >80% Treg-Tconv overlap in Omenn.

Assay used: immunoSEQ multiplex PCR; TCRdb lists only in-frame clones, some missing. Here the sample spans about 30,000 clones, 85% to 90% being singletons. The same data also went into a second study, on regulatory T cells. That source notes: Amplification used 52 TRBV primers and 13 TRBJ primers. Patient repertoires had restricted TRB V-J pairs and skewed V and J usage, most in Tregs.

Sequencing was performed on CD8+ T cells sorted from blood. This receptor was obtained from a human donor in good health.

The CDR3 loop reads CASSLGFRGSEAFF. The CDR3 DNA reads TGTGCCAGCAGCTTGGGGTTCCGGGGGTCTGAAGCTTTCTTT. This chain uses TRBV5-8 with TRBJ1-1; D is perhaps TRBD1 (5 bases). This CDR3 spans 14 amino acids. Germline V gene lookup returns CDR1 SGHTS and CDR2 YDEGEE. V lost 0 bases and J lost 6, with 12 bases in between. Filled out from reference TRBV5-8 and TRBJ1-1, the complete variable domain reads EAGVTQSPTHLIKTRGQQATLRCSPISGHTSVYWYQQALGLGLQFLLWYDEGEERNRGNFPPRFSGRQFPNYSSELNVNALELEDSALYLCASSLGFRGSEAFFGQGTRLTVV.